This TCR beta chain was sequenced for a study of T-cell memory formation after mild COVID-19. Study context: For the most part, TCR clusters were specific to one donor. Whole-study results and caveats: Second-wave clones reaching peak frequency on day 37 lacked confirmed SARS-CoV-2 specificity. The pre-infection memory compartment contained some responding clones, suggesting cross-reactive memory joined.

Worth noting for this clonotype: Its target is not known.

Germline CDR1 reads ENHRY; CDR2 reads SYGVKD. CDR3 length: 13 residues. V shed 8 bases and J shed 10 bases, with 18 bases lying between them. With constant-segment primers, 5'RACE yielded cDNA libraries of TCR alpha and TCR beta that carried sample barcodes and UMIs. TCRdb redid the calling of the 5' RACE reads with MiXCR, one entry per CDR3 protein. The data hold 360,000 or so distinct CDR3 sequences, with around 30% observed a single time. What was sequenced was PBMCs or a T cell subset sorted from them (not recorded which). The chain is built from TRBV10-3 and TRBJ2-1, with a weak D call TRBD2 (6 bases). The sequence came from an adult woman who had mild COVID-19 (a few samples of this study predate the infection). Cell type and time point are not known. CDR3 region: CAISERMDYEQFF. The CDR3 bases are TGTGCCATCTCTGAAAGGATGGACTACGAGCAGTTCTTC.